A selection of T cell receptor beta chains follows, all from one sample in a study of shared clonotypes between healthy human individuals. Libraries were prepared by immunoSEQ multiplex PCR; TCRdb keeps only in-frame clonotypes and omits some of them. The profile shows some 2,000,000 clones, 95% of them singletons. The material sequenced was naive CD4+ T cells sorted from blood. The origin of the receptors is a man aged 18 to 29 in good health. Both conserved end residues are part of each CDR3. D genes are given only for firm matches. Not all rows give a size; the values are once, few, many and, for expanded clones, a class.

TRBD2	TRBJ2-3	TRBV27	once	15	CASSLRAGGTDTQYF	TGTGCCAGCAGTTTAAGGGCGGGGGGAACAGATACGCAGTATTTT
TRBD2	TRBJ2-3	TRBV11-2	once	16	CASSPKPSGGLDTQYF	TGTGCCAGCAGCCCCAAACCTAGCGGGGGTTTAGATACGCAGTATTTT
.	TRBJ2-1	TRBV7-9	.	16	CASSSDTVSSYNEQFF	TGTGCCAGCAGCTCTGACACGGTGAGCTCCTACAATGAGCAGTTCTTC
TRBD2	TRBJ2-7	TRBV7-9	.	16	CASSRTGTSSITEQYF	TGTGCCAGCAGCAGGACCGGGACTAGCTCGATTACCGAGCAGTACTTC
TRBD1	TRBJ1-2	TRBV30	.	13	CAWAQGASSGYTF	TGTGCCTGGGCACAGGGGGCATCGAGTGGCTACACCTTC
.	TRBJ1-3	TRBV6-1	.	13	CASRQGSGNTIYF	TGTGCCAGCAGACAGGGTTCTGGAAACACCATATATTTT
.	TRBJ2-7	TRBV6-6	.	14	CAGSSDRTLYEQYF	TGTGCCGGATCCTCCGACAGGACCCTCTACGAGCAGTACTTC
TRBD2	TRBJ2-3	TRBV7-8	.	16	CASSLPLAGGEDTQYF	TGTGCCAGCAGCTTACCCTTAGCGGGGGGCGAAGATACGCAGTATTTT
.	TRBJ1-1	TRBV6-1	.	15	CASLTKVPLNTEAFF	TGTGCCAGCCTGACGAAAGTACCCCTGAACACTGAAGCTTTCTTT
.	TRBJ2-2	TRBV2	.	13	CASSEWTAGELFF	TGTGCCAGCAGTGAGTGGACGGCCGGGGAGCTGTTTTTT
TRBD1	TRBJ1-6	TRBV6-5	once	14	CASRSGTDTSPLHF	TGTGCCAGTCGCTCCGGGACAGATACTTCACCCCTCCACTTT
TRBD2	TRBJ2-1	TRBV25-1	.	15	CASSESSSGFNEQFF	TGTGCCAGCAGTGAATCTTCTAGCGGGTTCAATGAGCAGTTCTTC
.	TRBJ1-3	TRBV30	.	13	CALTGSSGNTIYF	TGTGCCTTAACAGGGAGCTCTGGAAACACCATATATTTT
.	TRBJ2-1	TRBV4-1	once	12	CASSQDRNEQFF	TGCGCCAGCAGCCAAGATCGCAATGAGCAGTTCTTC
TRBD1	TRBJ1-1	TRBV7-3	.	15	CASSYRTGENTEAFF	TGTGCCAGCAGCTACCGGACAGGCGAAAACACTGAAGCTTTCTTT
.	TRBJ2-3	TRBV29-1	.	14	CSVSAGKSTDTQYF	TGCAGCGTCTCTGCGGGGAAAAGCACAGATACGCAGTATTTT
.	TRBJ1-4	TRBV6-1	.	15	CASSEQGQGNEKLFF	TGTGCCAGCAGTGAACAAGGGCAAGGGAATGAAAAACTGTTTTTT
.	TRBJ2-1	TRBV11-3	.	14	CASSLGGASNEQFF	TGTGCCAGCAGCTTAGGAGGGGCCTCCAATGAGCAGTTCTTC